This TCR beta chain was captured in a study of control samples from healthy donors and cancer patients. Sequenced by immunoSEQ multiplex PCR; TCRdb stores in-frame clones only, minus some. In the table there are around 90,000 clones, over 75% of which are singletons. This clone was picked up a small number of times. Sequenced sample: blood. This TCR came from a woman aged 40 to 50 in good health.

CDR3 amino acids: CASSKDRGDGYTF. CDR3 sequence (DNA): TGTGCCAGCAGCAAGGACAGGGGAGATGGCTACACCTTC. The gene calls are TRBV7-8 and TRBJ1-2, with 9 bases aligning to TRBD1. The germline V gene encodes CDR1 SGHVS and CDR2 FQNEAQ. The CDR3 is 13 amino acids. The trim removed 5 bases at V and 6 bases at J, leaving 4 bases unmatched. Full variable domain (rest looked up from reference TRBV7-8 and TRBJ1-2): GAGVSQSPRYKVAKRGQDVALRCDPISGHVSLFWYQQALGQGPEFLTYFQNEAQLDKSGLPSDRFFAERPEGSVSTLKIQRTQQEDSAVYLCASSKDRGDGYTFGSGTRLTVV.